The 14 T cell receptor beta chains below all came from one sample that was sequenced in a study of human T cells and chemical hapten exposure. Time point given: patch test 2, 6 weeks after DPC sensitization. Treatment in this sample: therapeutic diphenylcyclopropenone sensitization with weekly scalp DPC. TCRdb analysed the RACE reads with MiXCR anew, one entry per CDR3 protein. The data contain approximately 40,000 distinct CDR3 sequences, 3% to 4% of them singletons. This specimen consisted of whole blood, obtained in connection with sensitization to the hapten diphenylcyclopropenone (DPC). These receptors originate from a man aged 35 to 55 with alopecia areata. Some clones in this sample may be carry-over from other donors' samples.

The table lists this clonotype with many counts. The chain combines TRBV20-1 with TRBJ2-3, with D tentatively TRBD1 or TRBD2 (5 bases each). The CDR3 is 13 residues long. The ends were cut back, 4 bases at V and 5 bases at J, with 13 bases in the middle. Per germline, CDR1 DFQATT and CDR2 SNEGSKA (reference sequence). The CDR3 bases are TGCAGTGCTACCCTTATGGGGGTAGATACGCAGTATTTT. It specifies CSATLMGVDTQYF.

This clonotype came up many times. The rearrangement uses TRBV7-2 and TRBJ2-7; 11 nucleotides match TRBD2. The germline V gene encodes CDR1 SGHTA and CDR2 FQGNSA. J gave up 2 bases and V 4 bases, and 1 base lay outside the gene matches. This CDR3 has 14 amino acids. This CDR3 is CASSSGLAAYEQYF. CDR3 sequence (DNA): TGTGCCAGCAGCTCGGGACTAGCGGCCTACGAGCAGTACTTC.

This clonotype was found a few times. Here the CDR3 reads CSAYYPRERKQFF. CDR3 sequence (DNA): TGCAGTGCTTACTACCCCAGAGAGAGAAAGCAGTTCTTC. This sequence joins TRBV20-1 and TRBJ2-1, with unresolved D. V shed 5 bases and J shed 11 bases, with 19 bases lying between them. This CDR3 contains 13 residues. Germline V CDR1 and CDR2: DFQATT, SNEGSKA (reference sequence).

This clonotype was counted only a few times. CDR3 bases: TGTGCCAGCAGTTGGGACCACCGTGAGCTGTTTTTT. Its protein product is CASSWDHRELFF. V gene TRBV11-3 combines with J gene TRBJ2-2; D is tentatively TRBD1 or TRBD2 (5 bases each). The CDR3 length is 12 residues. Germline lookup yields CDR1 SGHNT and CDR2 YENEEA. V lost 6 bases, J lost 11 bases, and 13 bases lay in between.

The chain is built from TRBV30 and TRBJ2-7; D not certain. The V end was cut by 1 base, the J end by 7 bases, with 8 bases between. The CDR3 runs to 11 residues. CDR1 is GTSNPN, CDR2 SVGIG, per germline (reference sequence). The CDR3 DNA reads TGTGCCTGGAGTGCCTCTTGGGAGCAGTACTTC. Translated, it gives CAWSASWEQYF.

This clonotype was counted between two and nine times. The CDR3 is CASSLDRGNQPQHF. For the CDR3, the DNA is TGTGCCAGCTCCTTGGACAGGGGCAATCAGCCCCAGCATTTT. The chain employs TRBV18 and TRBJ1-5, with TRBD1 identical over 8 bases. CDR1 is KGHSH and CDR2 is LQKENI in the germline V gene. Trimming cost V 6 bases and J 2 bases; bases outside gene matches: 3. The CDR3 consists of 14 residues.

This clonotype was observed a handful of times. V and J are TRBV12-3 or TRBV12-4 and TRBJ1-5; no clear D gene. The CDR3 consists of 13 residues. Trimming shortened V by 6 bases and J by 5 bases, and 11 bases separated the two germline ends. The CDR3 DNA follows: TGTGCCAGCAGACGGGCAGCAGATCAGCCCCAGCATTTT. Amino acid sequence: CASRRAADQPQHF.

This clonotype was seen repeatedly, ten times or more. The gene calls are TRBV3-1 and TRBJ2-3; D gene ambiguous. Trimming stripped 1 base from V and 2 bases from J, with 7 bases between. CDR1 is LGHDT, CDR2 YNNKEL, per germline (reference sequence). This CDR3 comprises 14 residues. Here the CDR3 DNA reads TGTGCCAGCAGCCAAGGTTTGGTCACAGATACGCAGTATTTT. The encoded protein is CASSQGLVTDTQYF.

This clonotype was observed many times. The chain combines TRBV19 with TRBJ2-1, with unresolved D. In germline, CDR1 is LNHDA, CDR2 SQIVND (reference sequence). The length of the CDR3 is 13 residues. Trimming took 1 base from V and 6 from J, leaving 7 bases between them. The CDR3 is CASSIGIRNEQFF. In DNA, the CDR3 is TGTGCCAGTAGTATAGGGATACGCAATGAGCAGTTCTTC.

This clonotype was recorded many times. The chain carries TRBV7-2 and TRBJ1-3, with D perhaps matching TRBD1 (5 bases). V lost 1 base and J 2 bases, leaving 12 bases between the germline ends. Per the germline V gene, CDR1 is SGHTA and CDR2 is FQGNSA. CDR3 length: 16 residues. This chain's CDR3 is CASSLETGGAGNTIYF. The CDR3 coding sequence is TGTGCCAGCAGCTTAGAAACAGGCGGGGCTGGAAACACCATATATTTT.

At least ten counts were recorded for this clonotype. The chain couples TRBV28 to TRBJ2-7, with D possibly matching TRBD2 (5 bases). The CDR3 has 15 amino acids. CDR1 is MDHEN, CDR2 SYDVKM, per germline. V was clipped by 1 base and J by 3 bases, with 13 bases between them. CDR3 protein: CASSLLATGFYEQYF. The CDR3 DNA follows: TGTGCCAGCAGTTTATTAGCTACGGGGTTCTACGAGCAGTACTTC.

By sample fraction, this clonotype is medium-sized (0.01 to 0.1%). The gene calls are TRBV13 and TRBJ2-7; 12 positions agree with TRBD1. Germline CDR1 is PRHDT and CDR2 is FYEKMQ (reference sequence). Trimming cost V 3 bases and J 7 bases; bases outside gene matches: 7. This CDR3 has 15 amino acids. The CDR3 nucleotides read TGTGCCAGCAGCTTTCCCGGGACAGGGGGCAGGGAGCAGTACTTC. This sequence encodes CASSFPGTGGREQYF.

This clonotype was seen at least ten times. The J gene is TRBJ2-7, the V gene TRBV7-2, with 10 bases fitting TRBD2. Germline V gene data show CDR1 as SGHTA and CDR2 as FQGNSA. The CDR3 has 16 residues. J lost 5 bases, V lost 3 bases, and 10 bases had no gene match. The CDR3 DNA sequence: TGTGCCAGCAGCTTCCTATCCGGGACTAGCGTTAACGAGCAGTACTTC. It yields the protein CASSFLSGTSVNEQYF. Complete variable domain (other parts from reference TRBV7-2 and TRBJ2-7): GAGVSQSPSNKVTEKGKDVELRCDPISGHTALYWYRQSLGQGLEFLIYFQGNSAPDKSGLPSDRFSAERTGGSVSTLTIQRTQQEDSAVYLCASSFLSGTSVNEQYFGPGTRLTVT.

This clonotype was seen repeatedly, ten times or more. The V gene is TRBV6-5, the J gene TRBJ1-1; no reliable D call. Germline lookup yields CDR1 MNHEY and CDR2 SVGAGI. There are 13 residues in the CDR3. Trimming removed 7 bases at V and 1 base at J, with 10 bases between. CDR3 DNA sequence: TGTGCCAGCAAACTACAAGGGAACACTGAAGCTTTCTTT. It encodes CASKLQGNTEAFF.